This T cell receptor (beta chain) was sequenced in a study of blood T cell repertoires in COVID-19. In the study overall: The United States, Italy and Spain provided the acute and convalescent COVID-19 samples.

In the authors' methods: Nucleated cell number was recorded as an estimate derived from reference gene primer amplification. Method: immunoSEQ multiplex PCR; TCRdb's copy keeps in-frame clones and lacks some. V, J and clone size derive from that table, while D and trimming were established from the DNA sequence. Among 350,000 to 400,000 clones, 87% were seen once, and the ten largest hold approximately 1.8%. The CDR3 has 17 residues. J lost 4 bases, V lost 5 bases, and 12 bases had no gene match. Germline CDR1 is SGHNT and CDR2 is YENEEA. Cohort allocation depended upon clinical history that participants reported.

V gene TRBV11-3 combines with J gene TRBJ1-5; 9 bases match TRBD1. Sample: PBMCs or T cells enriched from blood (not recorded which). This clonotype was obtained from a man in his forties in a cohort exposed to, infected with or recovered from COVID-19 (not recorded which). The CDR3: CASSPAGTGLRNQPQHF. In DNA form, the CDR3 reads TGTGCCAGCAGCCCAGCCGGGACAGGGCTCCGAAATCAGCCCCAGCATTTT.